This TCR beta chain was observed in a study of somatic mutations in cytotoxic T cells in rheumatoid arthritis. Findings and limits, study-wide: Antigen targets of the expanded CD8+ clones remained unidentified. Measured CD8+ T-cell clonality, a value compared between rheumatoid arthritis patients and age-matched healthy controls, did not differ significantly.

Only one count was recorded for this clone. Its antigen is still unknown. TCRdb keeps only in-frame clones here, not all; method: immunoSEQ multiplex PCR. The sample lists about 7,100 clones; roughly 78% were seen once. Germline values: CDR1 SEHNR, CDR2 FQNEAQ (reference sequence). The CDR3 covers 15 residues. Trimming left V 0 bases short and J 0 bases short, with 6 bases between. The sequence was obtained from an adult with rheumatoid arthritis. Sequencing was done on a sample of CD8+ T cells sorted from blood. The chain carries TRBV7-9 and TRBJ1-3; no firm D call. The CDR3 nucleotides read TGTGCCAGCAGCTTAGCGGGGTTCTCTGGAAACACCATATATTTT. Translating gives CASSLAGFSGNTIYF.